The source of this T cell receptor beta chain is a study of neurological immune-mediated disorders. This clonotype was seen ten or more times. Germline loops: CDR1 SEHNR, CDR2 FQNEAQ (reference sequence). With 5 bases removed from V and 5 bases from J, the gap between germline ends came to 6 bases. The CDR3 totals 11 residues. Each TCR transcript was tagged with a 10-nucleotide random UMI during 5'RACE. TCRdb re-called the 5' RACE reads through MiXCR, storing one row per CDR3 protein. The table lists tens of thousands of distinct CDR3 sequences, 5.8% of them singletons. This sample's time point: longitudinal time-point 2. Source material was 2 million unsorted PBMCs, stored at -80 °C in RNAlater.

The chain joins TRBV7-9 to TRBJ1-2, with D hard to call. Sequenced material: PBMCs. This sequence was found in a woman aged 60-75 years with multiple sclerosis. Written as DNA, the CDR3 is TGTGCCAGCAGCGTGAATTATGGCTACACCTTC. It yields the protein CASSVNYGYTF.